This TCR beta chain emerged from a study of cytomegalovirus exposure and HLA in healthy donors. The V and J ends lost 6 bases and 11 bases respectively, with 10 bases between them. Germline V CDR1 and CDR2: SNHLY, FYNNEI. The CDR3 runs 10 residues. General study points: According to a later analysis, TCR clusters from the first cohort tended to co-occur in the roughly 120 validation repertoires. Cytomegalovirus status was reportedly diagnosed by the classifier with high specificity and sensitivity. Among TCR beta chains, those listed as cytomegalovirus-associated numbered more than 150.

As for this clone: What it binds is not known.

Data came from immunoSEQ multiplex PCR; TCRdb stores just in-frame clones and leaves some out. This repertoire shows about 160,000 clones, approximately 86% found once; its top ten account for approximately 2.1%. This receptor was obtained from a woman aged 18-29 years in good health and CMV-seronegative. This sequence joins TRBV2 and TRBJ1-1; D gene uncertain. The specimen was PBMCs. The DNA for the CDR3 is TGTGCCAGCAGAGGGAGGGTCGCTTTCTTT. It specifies CASRGRVAFF.